This is a list of T cell receptor beta chains from one sample in a study of graft-versus-host responses after intestinal transplantation. Some clones are missing from TCRdb's copy, which holds only in-frame ones; the method was immunoSEQ multiplex PCR. The sample shows under 25,000 clones, approximately 86% of them seen only once. The sample was bone marrow, taken about 130 days after transplant. All receptors derive from a human patient who received an intestinal transplant, so some T cells may come from the graft donor. Both conserved end residues are part of each CDR3. A D gene is named only where the DNA matches it firmly. Not every row has a clone size; where given, it reads once, few, many or a size class.

>NA|TRBV28|TRBJ1-1|NA
TGTGCCAGCAGCATCCAGGGGCTGATGAACACTGAAGCTTTCTTT
CASSIQGLMNTEAFF
>NA|TRBV7-9|TRBJ1-1|NA
TGTGCCAGCAGCTTATCCCCTTACTCCGCGACGGGGGCCCGCGCCGAAGCTTTCTTT
CASSLSPYSATGARAEAFF
>few|TRBV4-2|TRBJ2-3|TRBD2
TGTGCCAGCAGCCCTAGCGGAGGGGACACAGATACGCAGTATTTT
CASSPSGGDTDTQYF
>NA|TRBV18|TRBJ2-7|NA
TGTGCCAGCTCCCCCTCGCCCCCCCGGAGGCTCTACGAGCAGTACTTC
CASSPSPPRRLYEQYF
>NA|TRBV27|TRBJ2-1|TRBD1
TGTGCCAGCAGTTTGACAGGGTACAATGAGCAGTTCTTC
CASSLTGYNEQFF
>NA|TRBV5-1|TRBJ1-5|NA
TGCGCCAGCAGCTTGGAAGGACACAATAGCAATCAGCCCCAGCATTTT
CASSLEGHNSNQPQHF
>NA|TRBV4-1|TRBJ2-5|NA
TGCGCCAGCAGCCAACCGGACTTCCAAGAGACCCAGTACTTC
CASSQPDFQETQYF
>NA|TRBV4-1|TRBJ2-5|NA
TGCGCCAGCAGCCAAGAATTTGGGACAGAGACCCAGTACTTC
CASSQEFGTETQYF
>NA|TRBV28|TRBJ1-1|TRBD1
TGTGCCAGCAGTTTAAGGGGACAGGAAGCTTTCTTT
CASSLRGQEAFF
>NA|TRBV6-1|TRBJ1-3|TRBD1
TGTGCCAGCACCAGACAGGGGAGCTCTGGAAACACCATATATTTT
CASTRQGSSGNTIYF
>NA|TRBV7-8|TRBJ2-7|TRBD1
TGTGCCAGCAGCCCCCACCCCCATTCCGGGACAGTATACTACGAGCAGTACTTC
CASSPHPHSGTVYYEQYF
>NA|TRBV7-3|TRBJ2-1|NA
TGTGCCAGCAGCATAGACGGACCTAGATACAATGAGCAGTTCTTC
CASSIDGPRYNEQFF
>NA|TRBV27|TRBJ2-3|NA
TGTGCCAGCAGTTTGGCTAGCGCTACAGATACGCAGTATTTT
CASSLASATDTQYF
>NA|TRBV9|TRBJ2-5|NA
TGTGCCAGCAGCGTAGCGGGAGAGACCCAGTACTTC
CASSVAGETQYF
>NA|TRBV28|TRBJ2-1|NA
TGTGCCAGCCGGGACGGAGGGTGGGTGAAGGTCTACAATGAGCAGTTCTTC
CASRDGGWVKVYNEQFF
>few|TRBV6-1|TRBJ1-2|NA
TGTGCCAGCAGTCGCCACCCAGGGATACGGGGCTACACCTTC
CASSRHPGIRGYTF
>NA|TRBV27|TRBJ2-7|NA
TGTGCCAGCAGTTTGTCCTCCACAGGGATACCCTACGAGCAGTACTTC
CASSLSSTGIPYEQYF
>NA|TRBV27|TRBJ1-5|NA
TGTGCCAGCAGTTTCAAAGGGATTTCCCGGCCCCAGCATTTT
CASSFKGISRPQHF
>once|TRBV28|TRBJ1-4|NA
TGTGCCAGCAGTTTATCAGGGGTTAAGGAAAAACTGTTTTTT
CASSLSGVKEKLFF
>NA|TRBV7-9|TRBJ1-4|NA
TGTGCCAGCAGCCTAAAGGTTGGGACGTCGAAGGCGGGAAAACTGTTTTTT
CASSLKVGTSKAGKLFF
>once|TRBV29-1|TRBJ2-7|TRBD1
TGCAGCGTTGAAGATTATGACAGGGCCTACGAGCAGTACTTC
CSVEDYDRAYEQYF
>once|TRBV25-1|TRBJ2-7|NA
TGTGCCAGCAGCTCCGGCGAGCAGTACTTC
CASSSGEQYF
>NA|TRBV6-6|TRBJ1-2|TRBD1
TGTGCCAGCAGTTACCAGACAGGGAGTGGCTACACCTTC
CASSYQTGSGYTF
>NA|TRBV9|TRBJ2-1|TRBD2
TGTGCCAGCAGCGTGCTAGCGGGAGGGCCAAGTGAGCAGTTCTTC
CASSVLAGGPSEQFF
>NA|TRBV6-1|TRBJ1-5|NA
TGTGCCAGCAGTGTAGTAGGGGCTAGCAATCAGCCCCAGCATTTT
CASSVVGASNQPQHF
>NA|TRBV6-4|TRBJ2-1|TRBD2
TGTGCCAGCAGTGACTCGACTAGCGGGGGGGCCAATGAGCAGTTCTTC
CASSDSTSGGANEQFF
>NA|TRBV2|TRBJ2-1|TRBD1
TGTGCCAGCAGGTCCGGGACAGGGGCGTCGAATGAGCAGTTCTTC
CASRSGTGASNEQFF
>NA|TRBV9|TRBJ1-5|NA
TGTGCCAGCAGCGCCCTTCTGGATCAGCCCCAGCATTTT
CASSALLDQPQHF
>NA|TRBV6-5|TRBJ2-5|TRBD2
TGTGCCAGCAGCCCGGGACTAGCGGACCTGGAGACCCAGTACTTC
CASSPGLADLETQYF
>few|TRBV19|TRBJ1-4|NA
TGTGCCAGTAGTGCAGGACTCACTTCGGGGGAAAAACTGTTTTTT
CASSAGLTSGEKLFF
>few|TRBV6-5|TRBJ1-4|NA
TGTGCCAGCAGTTACTCTGGGGGGCAAAATGAAAAACTGTTTTTT
CASSYSGGQNEKLFF
>NA|TRBV11-2|TRBJ1-1|NA
TGTGCCAGCAGCTTATATAGCCCAGGGTGGGTCACTGAAGCTTTCTTT
CASSLYSPGWVTEAFF
>NA|TRBV29-1|TRBJ2-2|NA
TGCAGCGTTGTCAGTCCGAACACCGGGGAGCTGTTTTTT
CSVVSPNTGELFF
>NA|TRBV19|TRBJ2-1|NA
TGTGCCAGTAGTGGAGGGCCCTCCTACAATGAGCAGTTCTTC
CASSGGPSYNEQFF
>NA|TRBV9|TRBJ2-7|NA
TGTGCCAGCAGCTCTCGACTAACAGGCTACGAGCAGTACTTC
CASSSRLTGYEQYF
>NA|TRBV27|TRBJ1-6|TRBD1
TGTGCCAGCAGTTTATCGCCGGACAGGGTGGCACCCCTCCACTTT
CASSLSPDRVAPLHF
>NA|TRBV27|TRBJ1-1|NA
TGTGCCAGCAGTTTAGGAAAGTACACTGAAGCTTTCTTT
CASSLGKYTEAFF
>NA|TRBV9|TRBJ2-5|NA
TGTGCCAGCAGCGTAGGAGCAGGGTTGGGAGAGACCCAGTACTTC
CASSVGAGLGETQYF
>NA|TRBV27|TRBJ2-6|NA
TGTGCCAGCAGTCGAACTAGCTCTGGGGCCAACGTCCTGACTTTC
CASSRTSSGANVLTF
>NA|TRBV6-5|TRBJ1-1|TRBD1
TGTGCCAGCAGCTTAGGGGGCCGAGCTGAAGCTTTCTTT
CASSLGGRAEAFF
>NA|TRBV7-9|TRBJ2-3|NA
TGTGCCAGCAGCTTACAGGGACCAAGTACGCAGTATTTT
CASSLQGPSTQYF
>NA|TRBV11-2|TRBJ2-3|TRBD1
TGTGCCAGCAGCCCAGGGGGAAATACTAGATCGGATACGCAGTATTTT
CASSPGGNTRSDTQYF
>few|TRBV15|TRBJ2-7|TRBD1
TGTGCCACCAGCAGAGGGACAGGGGGCTCCTACGAGCAGTACTTC
CATSRGTGGSYEQYF
>NA|TRBV11-3|TRBJ2-1|NA
TGTGCCAGCAGTCGAATCAGCGCGGTGTCCTACAATGAGCAGTTCTTC
CASSRISAVSYNEQFF
>NA|TRBV5-6|TRBJ2-4|NA
TGTGCCAGCAGCATCCTAGCCCTCATAGCCAAAAACATTCAGTACTTC
CASSILALIAKNIQYF
>few|TRBV9|TRBJ2-3|TRBD2
TGTGCCAGCAGCGTAGGGGGGAGGGCCATGGATACGCAGTATTTT
CASSVGGRAMDTQYF
>NA|TRBV7-9|TRBJ2-7|NA
TGTGCCAGCAGCTTAGCGCTTCCTAGTCTACTAGAGACCTACGAGCAGTACTTC
CASSLALPSLLETYEQYF
>NA|TRBV19|TRBJ2-1|NA
TGTGCCAGTTCGTGGCTAGCTGACTACAATGAGCAGTTCTTC
CASSWLADYNEQFF
>NA|TRBV19|TRBJ1-1|NA
TGTGCCAGTAGTCTCACCGACAGTTCTCCTGAAGCTTTCTTT
CASSLTDSSPEAFF
>NA|TRBV15|TRBJ2-1|NA
TGTGCCACCAGCACCAAAACCGGGCCTTACAATGAGCAGTTCTTC
CATSTKTGPYNEQFF
>NA|TRBV2|TRBJ2-1|TRBD2
TGTGCCAGCAGTCAGATAGCGGGAAGGGGGAATGAGCAGTTCTTC
CASSQIAGRGNEQFF